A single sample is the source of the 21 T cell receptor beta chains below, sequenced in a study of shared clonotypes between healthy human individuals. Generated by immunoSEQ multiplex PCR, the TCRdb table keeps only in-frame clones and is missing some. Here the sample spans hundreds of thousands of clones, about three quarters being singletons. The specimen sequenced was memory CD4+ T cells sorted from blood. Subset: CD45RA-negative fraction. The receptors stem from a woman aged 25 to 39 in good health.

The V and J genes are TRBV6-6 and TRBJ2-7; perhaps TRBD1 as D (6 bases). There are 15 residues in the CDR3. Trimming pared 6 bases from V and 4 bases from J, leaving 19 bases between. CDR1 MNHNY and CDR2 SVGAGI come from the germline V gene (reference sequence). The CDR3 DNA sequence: TGTGCCAGCAGCAATACCAGGGGTTGGGGATACGAGCAGTACTTC. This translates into CASSNTRGWGYEQYF.

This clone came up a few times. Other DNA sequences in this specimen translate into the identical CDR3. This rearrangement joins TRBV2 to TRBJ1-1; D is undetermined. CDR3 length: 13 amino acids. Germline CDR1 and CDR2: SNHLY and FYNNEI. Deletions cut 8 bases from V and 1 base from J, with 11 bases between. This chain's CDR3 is CASSKGGNTEAFF. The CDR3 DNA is TGTGCCAGCTCCAAGGGTGGGAACACTGAAGCTTTCTTT.

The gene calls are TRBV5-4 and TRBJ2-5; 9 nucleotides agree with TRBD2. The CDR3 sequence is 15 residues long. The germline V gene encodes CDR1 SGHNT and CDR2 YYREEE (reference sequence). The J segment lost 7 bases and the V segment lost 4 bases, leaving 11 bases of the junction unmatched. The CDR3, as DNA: TGTGCCAGCAGCCTCCGACTAGCGGATAGGAGGACCCAGTACTTC. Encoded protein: CASSLRLADRRTQYF. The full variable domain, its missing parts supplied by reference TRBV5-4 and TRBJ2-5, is ETGVTQSPTHLIKTRGQQVTLRCSSQSGHNTVSWYQQALGQGPQFIFQYYREEENGRGNFPPRFSGLQFPNYSSELNVNALELDDSALYLCASSLRLADRRTQYFGPGTRLLVL.

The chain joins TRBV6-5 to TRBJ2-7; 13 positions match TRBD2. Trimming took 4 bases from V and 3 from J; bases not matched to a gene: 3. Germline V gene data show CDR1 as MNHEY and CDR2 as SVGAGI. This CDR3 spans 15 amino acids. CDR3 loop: CASSLGTSGNYEQYF. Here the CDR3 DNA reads TGTGCCAGCAGTTTGGGGACTAGCGGGAACTACGAGCAGTACTTC.

The CDR3 DNA reads TGTGCCAGCAGCTCGGGGCGGGAGGGCTCCTACGAGCAGTACTTC. Residues: CASSSGREGSYEQYF. The V and J genes are TRBV6-6 and TRBJ2-7; TRBD2 aligns across 9 bases. Germline V gene data show CDR1 as MNHNY and CDR2 as SVGAGI (reference sequence). CDR3 size: 15 residues. Germline trimming cut 6 bases from V and 0 bases from J; bases unmatched to any gene: 6.

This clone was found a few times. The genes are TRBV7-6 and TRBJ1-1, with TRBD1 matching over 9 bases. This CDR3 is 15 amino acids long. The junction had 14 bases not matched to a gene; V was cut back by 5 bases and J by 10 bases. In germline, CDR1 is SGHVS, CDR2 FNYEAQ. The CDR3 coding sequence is TGTGCCAGCAGCCCGAGAGGGGTTGGACAGGGGCGAGCTTTCTTT. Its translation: CASSPRGVGQGRAFF.

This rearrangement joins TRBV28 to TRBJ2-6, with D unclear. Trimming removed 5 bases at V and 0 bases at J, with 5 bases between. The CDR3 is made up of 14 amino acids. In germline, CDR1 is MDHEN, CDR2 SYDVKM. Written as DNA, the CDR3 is TGTGCCAGCAGTAGGGACTCTGGGGCCAACGTCCTGACTTTC. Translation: CASSRDSGANVLTF.

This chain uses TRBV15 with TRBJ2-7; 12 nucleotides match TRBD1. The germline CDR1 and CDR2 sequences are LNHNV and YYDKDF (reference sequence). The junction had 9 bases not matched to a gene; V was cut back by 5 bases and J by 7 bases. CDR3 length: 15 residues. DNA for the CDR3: TGTGCCACCAGCGCCGACCGGGACAGGGGGCGAGAGCAGTACTTC. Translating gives CATSADRDRGREQYF.

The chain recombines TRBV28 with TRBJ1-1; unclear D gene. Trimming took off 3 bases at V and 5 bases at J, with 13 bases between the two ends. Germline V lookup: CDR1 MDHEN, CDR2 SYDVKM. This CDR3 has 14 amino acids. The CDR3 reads CASSFGRLRTEAFF. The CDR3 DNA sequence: TGTGCCAGCAGTTTTGGCAGGCTTCGTACTGAAGCTTTCTTT.

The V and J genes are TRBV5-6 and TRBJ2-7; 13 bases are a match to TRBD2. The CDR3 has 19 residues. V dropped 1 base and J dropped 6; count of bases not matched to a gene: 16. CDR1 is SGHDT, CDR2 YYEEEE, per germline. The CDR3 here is CASSLTLAGGPLSRSEQYF. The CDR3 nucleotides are TGTGCCAGCAGCTTGACACTAGCGGGAGGGCCTCTTTCTCGGAGCGAGCAGTACTTC.

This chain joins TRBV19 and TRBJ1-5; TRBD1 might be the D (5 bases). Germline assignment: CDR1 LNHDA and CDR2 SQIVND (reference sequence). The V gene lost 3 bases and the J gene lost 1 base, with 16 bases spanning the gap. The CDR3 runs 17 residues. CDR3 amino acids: CASSIEGGGASNQPQHF. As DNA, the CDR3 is TGTGCCAGTAGTATTGAAGGTGGGGGAGCGAGCAATCAGCCCCAGCATTTT.

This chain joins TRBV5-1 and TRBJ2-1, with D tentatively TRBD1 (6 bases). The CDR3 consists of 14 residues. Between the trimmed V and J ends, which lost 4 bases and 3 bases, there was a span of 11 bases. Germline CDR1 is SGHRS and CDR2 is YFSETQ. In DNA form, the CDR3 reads TGCGCCAGCAGCGCCGGACAGAACTACAATGAGCAGTTCTTC. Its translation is CASSAGQNYNEQFF.

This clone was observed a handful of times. CDR3 protein: CASRLSEHYGYTF. The CDR3 DNA follows: TGTGCCAGTAGACTCTCCGAACACTATGGCTACACCTTC. The chain joins TRBV19 to TRBJ1-2; D gene unclear. CDR1 LNHDA and CDR2 SQIVND come from the germline V gene (reference sequence). V dropped 6 bases and J dropped 3 bases, with 11 bases sitting between them. CDR3 size: 13 residues.

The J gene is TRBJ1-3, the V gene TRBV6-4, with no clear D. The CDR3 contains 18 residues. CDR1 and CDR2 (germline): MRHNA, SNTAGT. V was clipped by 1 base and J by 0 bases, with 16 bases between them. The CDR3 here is CASSDFRQLLLSGNTIYF. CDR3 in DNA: TGTGCCAGCAGTGACTTCCGTCAGCTCCTACTCTCTGGAAACACCATATATTTT.

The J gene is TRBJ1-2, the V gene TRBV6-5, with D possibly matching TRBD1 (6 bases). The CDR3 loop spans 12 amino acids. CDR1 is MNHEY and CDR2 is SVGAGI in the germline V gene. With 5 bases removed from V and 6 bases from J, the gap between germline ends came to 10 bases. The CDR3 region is CASSAGEHGYTF. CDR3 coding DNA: TGTGCCAGCAGTGCAGGGGAACATGGCTACACCTTC.

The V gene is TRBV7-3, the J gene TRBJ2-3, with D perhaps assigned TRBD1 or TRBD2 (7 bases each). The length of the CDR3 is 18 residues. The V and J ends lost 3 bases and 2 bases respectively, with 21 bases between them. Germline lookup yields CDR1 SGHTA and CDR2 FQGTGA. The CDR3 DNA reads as TGTGCCAGCAGCTTCCCGGGACTATTGGACAGGACCACAGATACGCAGTATTTT. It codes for CASSFPGLLDRTTDTQYF.

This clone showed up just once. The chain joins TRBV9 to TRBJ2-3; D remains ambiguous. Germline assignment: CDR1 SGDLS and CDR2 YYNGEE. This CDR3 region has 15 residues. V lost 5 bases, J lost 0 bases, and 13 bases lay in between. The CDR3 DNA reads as TGTGCCAGCAGTGATTTCAGTGCTAGCACAGATACGCAGTATTTT. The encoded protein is CASSDFSASTDTQYF.

Here the CDR3 reads CASSEQGTASGNTIYF. For the CDR3, the DNA is TGTGCCAGCAGTGAACAGGGTACGGCCTCTGGAAACACCATATATTTT. The J gene is TRBJ1-3, the V gene TRBV2, with a possible D match to TRBD1 (5 bases). Germline values: CDR1 SNHLY, CDR2 FYNNEI. This CDR3 is built from 16 residues. Trimming left V 2 bases short and J 0 bases short, with 11 bases between. The full variable domain, rest sourced from reference TRBV2 and TRBJ1-3, is EPEVTQTPSHQVTQMGQEVILRCVPISNHLYFYWYRQILGQKVEFLVSFYNNEISEKSEIFDDQFSVERPDGSNFTLKIRSTKLEDSAMYFCASSEQGTASGNTIYFGEGSWLTVV.

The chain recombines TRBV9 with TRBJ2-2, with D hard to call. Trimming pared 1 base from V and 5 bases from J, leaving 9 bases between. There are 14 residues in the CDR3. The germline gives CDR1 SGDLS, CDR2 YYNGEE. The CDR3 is CASSVKEETGELFF. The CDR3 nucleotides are TGTGCCAGCAGCGTAAAAGAGGAGACCGGGGAGCTGTTTTTT.

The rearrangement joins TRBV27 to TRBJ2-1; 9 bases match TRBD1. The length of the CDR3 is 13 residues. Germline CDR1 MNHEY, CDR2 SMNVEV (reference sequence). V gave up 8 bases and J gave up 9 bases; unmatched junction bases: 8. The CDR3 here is CASATGGRAEQFF. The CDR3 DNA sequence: TGTGCCAGCGCGACAGGGGGGCGGGCTGAGCAGTTCTTC.

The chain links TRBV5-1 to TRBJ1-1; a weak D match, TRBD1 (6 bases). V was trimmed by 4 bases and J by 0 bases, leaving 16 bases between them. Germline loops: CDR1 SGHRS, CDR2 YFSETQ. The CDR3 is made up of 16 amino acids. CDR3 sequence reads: CASSLNLGHMNTEAFF. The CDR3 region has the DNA TGCGCCAGCAGCCTTAACCTGGGACATATGAACACTGAAGCTTTCTTT.